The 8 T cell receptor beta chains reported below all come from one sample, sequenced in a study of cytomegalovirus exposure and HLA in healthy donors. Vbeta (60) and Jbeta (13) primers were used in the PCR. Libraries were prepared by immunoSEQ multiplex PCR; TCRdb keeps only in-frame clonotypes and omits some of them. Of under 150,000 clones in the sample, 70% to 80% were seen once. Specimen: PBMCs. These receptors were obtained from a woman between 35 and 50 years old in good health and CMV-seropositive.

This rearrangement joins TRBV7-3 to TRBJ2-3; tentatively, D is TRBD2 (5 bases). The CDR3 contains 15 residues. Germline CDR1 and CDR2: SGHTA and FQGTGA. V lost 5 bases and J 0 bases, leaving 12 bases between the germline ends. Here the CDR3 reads CASSPQAASTDTQYF. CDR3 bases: TGTGCCAGCAGCCCCCAAGCGGCTAGCACAGATACGCAGTATTTT. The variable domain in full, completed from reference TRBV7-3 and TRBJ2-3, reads GAGVSQTPSNKVTEKGKYVELRCDPISGHTALYWYRQSLGQGPEFLIYFQGTGAADDSGLPNDRFFAVRPEGSVSTLKIQRTERGDSAVYLCASSPQAASTDTQYFGPGTRLTVL.

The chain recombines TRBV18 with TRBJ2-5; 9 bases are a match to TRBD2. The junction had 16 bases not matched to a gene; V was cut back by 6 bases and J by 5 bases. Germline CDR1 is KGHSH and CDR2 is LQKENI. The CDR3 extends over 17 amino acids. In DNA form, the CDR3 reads TGTGCCAGCTCCCCAGTCCTAGCGGGACCTATGCGGGAGACCCAGTACTTC. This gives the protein CASSPVLAGPMRETQYF.

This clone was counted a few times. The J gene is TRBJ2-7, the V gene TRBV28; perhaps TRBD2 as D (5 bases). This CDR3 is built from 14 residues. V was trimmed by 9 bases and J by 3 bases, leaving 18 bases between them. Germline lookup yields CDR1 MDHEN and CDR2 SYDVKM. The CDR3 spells CASCTGTTYYEQYF. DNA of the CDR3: TGTGCCAGTTGCACGGGAACCACTTACTACGAGCAGTACTTC.

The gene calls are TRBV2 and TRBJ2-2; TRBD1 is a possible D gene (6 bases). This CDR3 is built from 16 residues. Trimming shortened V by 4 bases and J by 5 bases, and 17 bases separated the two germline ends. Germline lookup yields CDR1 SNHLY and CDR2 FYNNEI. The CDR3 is CASSVRGARGTGELFF. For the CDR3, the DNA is TGTGCCAGCAGTGTTAGGGGAGCAAGGGGGACCGGGGAGCTGTTTTTT.

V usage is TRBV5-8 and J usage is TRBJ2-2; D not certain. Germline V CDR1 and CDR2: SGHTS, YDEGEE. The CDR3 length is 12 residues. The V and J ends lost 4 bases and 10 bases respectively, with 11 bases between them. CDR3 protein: CASSLLLLELFF. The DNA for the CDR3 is TGTGCCAGCAGCCTTCTCCTCTTGGAGCTGTTTTTT.

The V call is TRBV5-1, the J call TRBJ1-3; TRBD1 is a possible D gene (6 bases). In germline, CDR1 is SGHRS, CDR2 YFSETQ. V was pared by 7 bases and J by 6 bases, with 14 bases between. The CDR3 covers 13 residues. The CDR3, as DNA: TGCGCCAGCCGACCAGGGGCTTCAAACACCATATATTTT. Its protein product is CASRPGASNTIYF.

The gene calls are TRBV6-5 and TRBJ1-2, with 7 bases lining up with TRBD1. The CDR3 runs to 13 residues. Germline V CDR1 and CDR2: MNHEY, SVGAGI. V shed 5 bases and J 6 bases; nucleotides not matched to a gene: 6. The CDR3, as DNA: TGTGCCAGCAGTAGACAGGGAGTAAATGGCTACACCTTC. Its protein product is CASSRQGVNGYTF.

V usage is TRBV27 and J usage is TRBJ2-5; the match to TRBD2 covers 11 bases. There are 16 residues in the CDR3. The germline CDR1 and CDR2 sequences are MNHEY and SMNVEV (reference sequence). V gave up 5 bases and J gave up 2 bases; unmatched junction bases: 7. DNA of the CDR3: TGTGCCAGCAGTCAAGGACTAGCGGGCAAACAAGAGACCCAGTACTTC. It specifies CASSQGLAGKQETQYF.